This T cell receptor (beta chain) originates from a study of control samples from healthy donors and cancer patients. Sequenced by immunoSEQ multiplex PCR; TCRdb stores in-frame clones only, minus some. The sample has about 150,000 clones, approximately 94% seen once. The V end lost 6 bases, the J end lost 0 bases, and 7 bases lay between the germline ends. Germline V gene lookup returns CDR1 MNHNY and CDR2 SVGAGI (reference sequence). The CDR3 has 13 amino acids. This sequence joins TRBV6-6 and TRBJ2-3; no clear D. This receptor was identified in a man aged 35 to 55 in good health. The specimen sequenced was blood. CDR3 in amino acids: CASRFDSTDTQYF. Here the CDR3 DNA reads TGTGCCAGCAGATTCGACAGCACAGATACGCAGTATTTT.